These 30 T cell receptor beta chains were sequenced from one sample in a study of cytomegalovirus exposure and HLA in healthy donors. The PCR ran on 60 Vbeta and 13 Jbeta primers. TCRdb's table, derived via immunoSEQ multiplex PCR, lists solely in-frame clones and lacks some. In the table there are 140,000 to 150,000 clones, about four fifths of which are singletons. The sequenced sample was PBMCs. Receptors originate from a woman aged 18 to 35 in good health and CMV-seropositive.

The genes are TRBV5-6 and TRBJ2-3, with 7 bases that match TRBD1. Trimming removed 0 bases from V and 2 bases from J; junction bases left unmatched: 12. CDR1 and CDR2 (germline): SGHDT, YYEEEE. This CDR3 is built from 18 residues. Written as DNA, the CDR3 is TGTGCCAGCAGCTTGGCCAACGGCGAGGGGGCTTTCACAGATACGCAGTATTTT. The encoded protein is CASSLANGEGAFTDTQYF.

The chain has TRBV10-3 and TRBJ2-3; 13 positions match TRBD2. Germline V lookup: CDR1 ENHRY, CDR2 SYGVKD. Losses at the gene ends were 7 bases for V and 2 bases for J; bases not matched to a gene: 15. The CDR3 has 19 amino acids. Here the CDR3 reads CAITPQGRLAGGLTDTQYF. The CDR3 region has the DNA TGTGCCATCACCCCGCAGGGGCGACTAGCGGGGGGACTCACAGATACGCAGTATTTT.

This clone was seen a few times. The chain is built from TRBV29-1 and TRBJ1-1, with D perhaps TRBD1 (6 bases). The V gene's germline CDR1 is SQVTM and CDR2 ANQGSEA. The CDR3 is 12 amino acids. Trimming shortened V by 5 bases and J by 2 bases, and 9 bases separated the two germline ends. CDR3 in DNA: TGCAGCGTTCGAGGGGGTAACACTGAAGCTTTCTTT. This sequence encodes CSVRGGNTEAFF.

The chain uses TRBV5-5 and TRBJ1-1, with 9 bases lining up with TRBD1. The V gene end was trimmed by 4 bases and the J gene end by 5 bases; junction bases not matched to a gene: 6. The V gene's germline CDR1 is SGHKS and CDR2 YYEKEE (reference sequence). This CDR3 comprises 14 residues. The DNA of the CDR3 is TGTGCCAGCAGCCGGACAGGGGTTCTAACTGAAGCTTTCTTT. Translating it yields CASSRTGVLTEAFF.

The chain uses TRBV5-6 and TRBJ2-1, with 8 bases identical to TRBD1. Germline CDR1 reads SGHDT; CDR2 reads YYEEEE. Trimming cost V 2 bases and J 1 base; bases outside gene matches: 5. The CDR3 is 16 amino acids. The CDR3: CASSFPTGASYNEQFF. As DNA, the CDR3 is TGTGCCAGCAGCTTTCCGACAGGGGCATCCTACAATGAGCAGTTCTTC.

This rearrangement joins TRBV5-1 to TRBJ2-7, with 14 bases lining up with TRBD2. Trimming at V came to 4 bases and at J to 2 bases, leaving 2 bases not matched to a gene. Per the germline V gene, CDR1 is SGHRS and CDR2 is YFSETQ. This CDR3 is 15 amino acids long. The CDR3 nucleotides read TGCGCCAGCAGCCAGACTAGCGGGGGGGCCTACGAGCAGTACTTC. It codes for CASSQTSGGAYEQYF.

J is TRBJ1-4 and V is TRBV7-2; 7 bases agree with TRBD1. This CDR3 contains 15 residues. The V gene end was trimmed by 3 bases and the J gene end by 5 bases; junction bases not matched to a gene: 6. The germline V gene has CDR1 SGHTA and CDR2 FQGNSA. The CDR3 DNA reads TGTGCCAGCAGCTTTTCCGGGACAGACAATGAAAAACTGTTTTTT. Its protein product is CASSFSGTDNEKLFF.

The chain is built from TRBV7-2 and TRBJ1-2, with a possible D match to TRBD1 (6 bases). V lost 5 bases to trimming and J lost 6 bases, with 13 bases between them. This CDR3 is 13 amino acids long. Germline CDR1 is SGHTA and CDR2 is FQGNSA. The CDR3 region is CASSQTWTDGYTF. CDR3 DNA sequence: TGTGCCAGCAGCCAAACCTGGACAGATGGCTACACCTTC. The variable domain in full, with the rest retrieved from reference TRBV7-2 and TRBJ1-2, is GAGVSQSPSNKVTEKGKDVELRCDPISGHTALYWYRQSLGQGLEFLIYFQGNSAPDKSGLPSDRFSAERTGGSVSTLTIQRTQQEDSAVYLCASSQTWTDGYTFGSGTRLTVV.

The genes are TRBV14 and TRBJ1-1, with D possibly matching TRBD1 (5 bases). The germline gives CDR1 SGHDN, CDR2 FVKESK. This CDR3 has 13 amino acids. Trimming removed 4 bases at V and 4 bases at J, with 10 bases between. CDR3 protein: CASSRGLVTEAFF. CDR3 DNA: TGTGCCAGCAGCCGGGGACTTGTCACTGAAGCTTTCTTT.

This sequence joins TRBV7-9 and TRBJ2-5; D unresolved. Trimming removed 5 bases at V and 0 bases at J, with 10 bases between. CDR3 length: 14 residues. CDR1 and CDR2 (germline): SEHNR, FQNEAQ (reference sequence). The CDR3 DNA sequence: TGTGCCAGCAGCCAATTCCAGTACCAAGAGACCCAGTACTTC. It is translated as CASSQFQYQETQYF.

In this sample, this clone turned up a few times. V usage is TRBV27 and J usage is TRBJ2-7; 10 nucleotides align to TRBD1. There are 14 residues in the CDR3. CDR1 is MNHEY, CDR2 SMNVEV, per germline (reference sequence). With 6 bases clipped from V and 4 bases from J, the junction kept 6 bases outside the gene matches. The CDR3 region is CASSPGDRGYEQYF. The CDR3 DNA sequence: TGTGCCAGCAGCCCCGGGGACAGGGGTTACGAGCAGTACTTC.

The CDR3 DNA sequence: TGTGCCAGCAGCTCACCGAGCGGGGGGGCAAACAATGAGCAGTTCTTC. This codes for CASSSPSGGANNEQFF. This sequence joins TRBV7-9 and TRBJ2-1, with TRBD2 matching 10 bases. V lost 4 bases to trimming and J lost 5 bases; unmatched junction nucleotides: 8. This CDR3 region has 16 residues. Germline-derived CDR1 and CDR2 are SEHNR and FQNEAQ (reference sequence).

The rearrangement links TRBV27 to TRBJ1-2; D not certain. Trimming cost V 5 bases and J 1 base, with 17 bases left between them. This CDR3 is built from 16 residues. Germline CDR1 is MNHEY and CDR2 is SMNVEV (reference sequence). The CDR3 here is CASSPYTGTDNYGYTF. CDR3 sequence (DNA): TGTGCCAGCAGTCCATACACGGGAACCGATAACTATGGCTACACCTTC.

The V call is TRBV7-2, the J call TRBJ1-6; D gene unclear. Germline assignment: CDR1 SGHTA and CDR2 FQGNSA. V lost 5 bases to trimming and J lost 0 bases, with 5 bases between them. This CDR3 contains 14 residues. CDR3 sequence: CASSRGSYNSPLHF. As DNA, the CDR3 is TGTGCCAGCAGCCGGGGCTCCTATAATTCACCCCTCCACTTT.

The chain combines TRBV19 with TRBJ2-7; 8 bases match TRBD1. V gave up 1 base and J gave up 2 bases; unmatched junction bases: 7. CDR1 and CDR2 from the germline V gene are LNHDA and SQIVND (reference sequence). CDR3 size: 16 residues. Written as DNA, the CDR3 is TGTGCCAGTAGTATAGCTCAGGGGGCGGCTACCTACGAGCAGTACTTC. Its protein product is CASSIAQGAATYEQYF.

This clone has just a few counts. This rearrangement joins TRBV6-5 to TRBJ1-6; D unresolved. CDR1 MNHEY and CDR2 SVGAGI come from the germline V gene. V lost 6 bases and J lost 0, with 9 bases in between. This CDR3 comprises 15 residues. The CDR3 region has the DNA TGTGCCAGCAGCTTCGAGGGCTCCTATAATTCACCCCTCCACTTT. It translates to CASSFEGSYNSPLHF.

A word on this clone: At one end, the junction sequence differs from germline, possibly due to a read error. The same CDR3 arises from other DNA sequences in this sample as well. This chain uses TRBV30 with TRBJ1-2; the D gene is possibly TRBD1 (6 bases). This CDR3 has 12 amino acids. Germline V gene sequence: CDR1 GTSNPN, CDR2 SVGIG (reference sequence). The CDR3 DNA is TGTGCCTGGCAACAGGGTAACTATGGTTACACCTTC. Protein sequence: CAWQQGNYGYTF.

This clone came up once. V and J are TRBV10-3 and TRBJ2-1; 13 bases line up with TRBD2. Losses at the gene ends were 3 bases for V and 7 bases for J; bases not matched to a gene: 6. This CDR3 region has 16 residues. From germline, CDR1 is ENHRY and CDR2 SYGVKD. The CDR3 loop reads CAISDRGLAGSNEQFF. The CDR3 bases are TGTGCCATCAGTGATCGGGGACTAGCGGGGTCTAATGAGCAGTTCTTC.

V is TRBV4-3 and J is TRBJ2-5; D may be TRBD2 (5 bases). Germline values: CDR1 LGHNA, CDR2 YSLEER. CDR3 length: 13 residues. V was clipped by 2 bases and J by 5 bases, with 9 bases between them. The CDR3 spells CASSQTRGETQYF. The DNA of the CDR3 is TGCGCCAGCAGCCAAACTCGAGGGGAGACCCAGTACTTC.

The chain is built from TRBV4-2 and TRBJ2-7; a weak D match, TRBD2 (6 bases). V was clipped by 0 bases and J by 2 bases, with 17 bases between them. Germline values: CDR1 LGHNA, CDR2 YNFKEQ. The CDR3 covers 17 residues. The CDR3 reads CASSQEVWRAEPYEQYF. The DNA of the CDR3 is TGTGCCAGCAGCCAAGAGGTTTGGAGGGCAGAGCCCTACGAGCAGTACTTC.

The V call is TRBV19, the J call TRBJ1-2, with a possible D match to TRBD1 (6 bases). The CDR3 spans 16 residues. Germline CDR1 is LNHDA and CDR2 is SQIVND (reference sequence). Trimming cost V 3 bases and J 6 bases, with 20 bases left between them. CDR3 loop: CASSMDGTMVANGYTF. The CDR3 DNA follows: TGTGCCAGTAGTATGGACGGGACAATGGTGGCGAATGGCTACACCTTC.

The DNA for the CDR3 is TGTGCCAGCGTGGGACAGGGTTATGCCGGGAACACTGAAGCTTTCTTT. This sequence encodes CASVGQGYAGNTEAFF. The V gene is TRBV5-4, the J gene TRBJ1-1; the match to TRBD1 covers 9 bases. J lost 1 base, V lost 7 bases, and 11 bases had no gene match. Germline V gives CDR1 SGHNT, CDR2 YYREEE (reference sequence). The CDR3 contains 16 residues.

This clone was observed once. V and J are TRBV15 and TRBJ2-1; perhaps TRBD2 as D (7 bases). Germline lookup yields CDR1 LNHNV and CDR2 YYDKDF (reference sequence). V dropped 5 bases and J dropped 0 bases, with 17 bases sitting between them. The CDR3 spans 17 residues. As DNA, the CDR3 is TGTGCCACCAGCCGTCGAACCGCGGGGGCCTCCTACAATGAGCAGTTCTTC. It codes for CATSRRTAGASYNEQFF.

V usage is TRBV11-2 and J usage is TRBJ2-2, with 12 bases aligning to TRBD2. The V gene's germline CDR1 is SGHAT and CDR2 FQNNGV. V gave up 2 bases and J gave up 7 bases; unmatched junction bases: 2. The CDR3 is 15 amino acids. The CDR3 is CASSLTSGGYGELFF. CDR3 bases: TGTGCCAGCAGCTTAACTAGCGGGGGGTACGGGGAGCTGTTTTTT.

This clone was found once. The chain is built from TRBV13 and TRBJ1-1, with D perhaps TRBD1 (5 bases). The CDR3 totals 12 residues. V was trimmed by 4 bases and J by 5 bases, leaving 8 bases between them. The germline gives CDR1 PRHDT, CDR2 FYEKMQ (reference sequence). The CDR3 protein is CASSWGGTEAFF. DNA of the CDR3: TGTGCCAGCAGCTGGGGGGGGACTGAAGCTTTCTTT.

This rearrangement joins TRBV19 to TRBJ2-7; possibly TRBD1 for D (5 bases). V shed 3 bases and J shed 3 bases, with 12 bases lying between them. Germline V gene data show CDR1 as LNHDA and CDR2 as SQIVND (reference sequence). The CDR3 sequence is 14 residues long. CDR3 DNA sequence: TGTGCCAGTAGTATCCCTGGCAGGGACTACGAGCAGTACTTC. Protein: CASSIPGRDYEQYF.

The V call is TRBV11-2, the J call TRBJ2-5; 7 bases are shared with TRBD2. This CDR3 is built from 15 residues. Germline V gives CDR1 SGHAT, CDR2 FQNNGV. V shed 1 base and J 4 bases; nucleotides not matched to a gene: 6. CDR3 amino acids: CASSLASGVGETQYF. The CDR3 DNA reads TGTGCCAGCAGCTTAGCGAGCGGGGTGGGAGAGACCCAGTACTTC. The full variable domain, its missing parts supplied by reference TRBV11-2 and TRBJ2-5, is EAGVAQSPRYKIIEKRQSVAFWCNPISGHATLYWYQQILGQGPKLLIQFQNNGVVDDSQLPKDRFSAERLKGVDSTLKIQPAKLEDSAVYLCASSLASGVGETQYFGPGTRLLVL.

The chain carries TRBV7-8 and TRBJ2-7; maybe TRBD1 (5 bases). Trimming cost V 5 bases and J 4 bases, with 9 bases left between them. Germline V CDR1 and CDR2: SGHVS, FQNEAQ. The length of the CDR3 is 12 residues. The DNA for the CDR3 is TGTGCCAGCAGCCTGAACAGGTACGAGCAGTACTTC. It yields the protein CASSLNRYEQYF.

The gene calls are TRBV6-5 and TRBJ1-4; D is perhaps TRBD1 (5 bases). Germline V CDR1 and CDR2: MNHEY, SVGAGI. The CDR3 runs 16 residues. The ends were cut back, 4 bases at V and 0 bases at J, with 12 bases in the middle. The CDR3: CASSSTGLATNEKLFF. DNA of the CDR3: TGTGCCAGCAGTTCAACAGGCCTCGCAACTAATGAAAAACTGTTTTTT.

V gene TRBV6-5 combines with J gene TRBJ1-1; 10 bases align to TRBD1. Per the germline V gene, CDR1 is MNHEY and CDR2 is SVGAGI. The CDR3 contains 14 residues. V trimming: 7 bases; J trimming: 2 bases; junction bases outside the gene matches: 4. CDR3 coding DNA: TGTGCCAGCACCCGACAGGGGGCAAACACTGAAGCTTTCTTT. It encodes CASTRQGANTEAFF.